The text below deals with one T cell receptor (beta chain). The sample holds a few counts of this clonotype. Its antigen target is currently unknown. The sample holds no much larger clone one base away, and base qualities are not on file. This specimen comes from a study of post-analysis software for immune sequencing data (dated by TCRdb to 2013 to 2016). At the level of the whole study: Relapsing-remitting, secondary progressive and progressive-relapsing multiple sclerosis were recorded as disease courses, and subtype annotation was lacking for some patients. The patient repertoires were compared against approximately ten previously published healthy control repertoires obtained from donors aged 6 to 25 years. A subset of samples was prepared in parallel using single-end sample barcoding, then pooled and co-amplified after Illumina adapter ligation.

Preparation of the library involved PCR. TCRdb shows the sequencer as Illumina HiSeq 2500. To reduce PCR and sequencing biases, unique molecular identifiers were built into the TCR beta cDNA libraries. Per 1 to 10 million input T cells, some 500,000 cDNA molecules were obtained, such that each molecule approximated one T cell. The same protocol used for the earlier healthy control dataset was applied to prepare and sequence the patient libraries. Within a given batch, samples were prepared together, multiplexed and sequenced on the same HiSeq lane. On the study's bioinformatics: Raw barcoded reads were processed with MIGEC, discarding single-read molecular identifier groups before consensus assembly and CDR3 extraction. VDJtools was used for post-analysis of the clonotype tables, with diversity normalized by down-sampling every dataset to the smallest sample size. In repertoire overlap clustering, CDR3 amino acid sequences, but not nucleotide sequences, were matched to correct batch-related cross-sample contamination. Through fastp at Q25 and MiXCR, TCRdb rebuilt clones from the public reads, retaining in-frame beta chains. Each entry merges the rows of one CDR3 protein and shows their most common DNA and genes. TCRdb's processing, not the study's, gives the V and J calls here. Recorded for this sample are 450,000 to 700,000 distinct CDR3 sequences; around 44% of them occurred a single time. The ten largest clones add up to approximately 1.7% of the sample.

Broader findings and caveats from the paper: Direct clustering with F measure revealed strong co-clustering of samples prepared in the same batch, which led to a batch-effect correction. Significantly higher frequencies in patients than in controls were found for about 5 TRBV segments, including TRBV5-6, TRBV5-1 and TRBV20-1. Multiple sclerosis patients had significantly lower normalized Chao1 diversity than controls, a result that suggests substantial peripheral T-cell clonal expansion. The control group was slightly older than the multiple sclerosis patient group.

The CDR3 contains 16 residues, cysteine and phenylalanine counted. Only the CDR3 DNA stays, 48 bases, in frame from base 1. Taken from the germline V gene (reference sequence), the CDR1 and CDR2 loops are LGHDT and YNNKEL. V ends up 1 base short and J 8 bases short, with an unmatched junction base count of 4. TCR beta repertoires were profiled from peripheral blood of approximately 13 young patients with multiple sclerosis to demonstrate the VDJtools post-analysis software. The patients with multiple sclerosis were children and adolescents between roughly 6 and 17 years of age. The sequence came from a girl aged 10 to 17 with multiple sclerosis. This receptor chain uses TRBV3-1 and TRBJ2-1; TRBD2 lines up with 14 middle nucleotides. Sequencing used blood. For the CDR3, the sequence is CASSQATSGRGDEQFF. The nucleotide sequence reads as follows: TGTGCCAGCAGCCAAGCGACTAGCGGGAGGGGAGATGAGCAGTTCTTC.